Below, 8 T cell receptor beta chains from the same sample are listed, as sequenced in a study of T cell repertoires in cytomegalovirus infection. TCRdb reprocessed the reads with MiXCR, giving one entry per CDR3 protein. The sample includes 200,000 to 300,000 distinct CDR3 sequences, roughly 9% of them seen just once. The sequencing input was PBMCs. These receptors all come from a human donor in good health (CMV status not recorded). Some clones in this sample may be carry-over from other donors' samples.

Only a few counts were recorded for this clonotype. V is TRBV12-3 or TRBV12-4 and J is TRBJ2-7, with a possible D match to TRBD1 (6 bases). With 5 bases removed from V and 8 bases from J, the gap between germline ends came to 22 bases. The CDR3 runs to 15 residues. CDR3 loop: CASSRRQVGRGKQYF. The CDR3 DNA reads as TGTGCCAGCAGTCGCCGACAGGTTGGTCGAGGGAAGCAGTACTTC.

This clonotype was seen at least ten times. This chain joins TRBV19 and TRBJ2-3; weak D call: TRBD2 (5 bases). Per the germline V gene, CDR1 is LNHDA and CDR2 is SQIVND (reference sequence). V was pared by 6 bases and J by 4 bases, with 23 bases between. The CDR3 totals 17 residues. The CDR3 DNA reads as TGTGCCAGTAGCCGCATATCTGGAGGTTCGAGCGCAGATACGCAGTATTTT. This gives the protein CASSRISGGSSADTQYF.

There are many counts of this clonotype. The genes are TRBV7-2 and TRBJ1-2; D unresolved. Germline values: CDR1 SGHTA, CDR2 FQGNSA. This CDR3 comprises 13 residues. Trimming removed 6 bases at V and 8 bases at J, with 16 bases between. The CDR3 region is CASRIGSREGYTF. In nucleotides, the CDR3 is TGTGCCAGCAGAATCGGATCCCGGGAGGGCTACACCTTC.

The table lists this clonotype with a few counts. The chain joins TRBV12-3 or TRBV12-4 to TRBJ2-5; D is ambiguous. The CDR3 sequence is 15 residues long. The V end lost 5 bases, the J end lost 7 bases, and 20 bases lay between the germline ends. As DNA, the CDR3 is TGTGCCAGCAGTGCCCCCGATGGTTCTCAGGCGACCCAGTACTTC. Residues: CASSAPDGSQATQYF.

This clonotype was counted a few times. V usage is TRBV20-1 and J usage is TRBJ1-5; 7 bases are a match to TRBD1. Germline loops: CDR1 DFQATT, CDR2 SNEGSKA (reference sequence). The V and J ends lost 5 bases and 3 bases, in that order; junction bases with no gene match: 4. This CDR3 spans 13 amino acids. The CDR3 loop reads CSAGTVNNQPQHF. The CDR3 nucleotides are TGCAGTGCTGGGACAGTAAACAATCAGCCCCAGCATTTT.

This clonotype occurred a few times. The CDR3 DNA reads TGCAGCGTTCTGGGGCAGAAAGAGACCCAGTACTTC. It translates to CSVLGQKETQYF. The J gene is TRBJ2-5, the V gene TRBV29-1; a possible D gene is TRBD1 (5 bases). Trimming took off 5 bases at V and 3 bases at J, with 10 bases between the two ends. From germline, CDR1 is SQVTM and CDR2 ANQGSEA. The CDR3 loop spans 12 amino acids.

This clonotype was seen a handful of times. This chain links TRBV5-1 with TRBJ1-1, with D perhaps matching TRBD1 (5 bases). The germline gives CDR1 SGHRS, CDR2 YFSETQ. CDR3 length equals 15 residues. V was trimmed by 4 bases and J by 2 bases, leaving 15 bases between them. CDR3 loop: CASSPRGRTNTEAFF. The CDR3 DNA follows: TGCGCCAGCAGCCCCCGGGGGAGGACTAACACTGAAGCTTTCTTT.

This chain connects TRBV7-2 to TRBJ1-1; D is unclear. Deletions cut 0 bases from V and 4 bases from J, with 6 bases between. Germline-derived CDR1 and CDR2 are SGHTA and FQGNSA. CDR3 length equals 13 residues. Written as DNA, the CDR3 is TGTGCCAGCAGCTTAGCGCCGCCCACTGAAGCTTTCTTT. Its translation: CASSLAPPTEAFF.